These 6 T cell receptor beta chains share one sample of origin, sequenced in a study of OX40 agonist ivuxolimab in advanced cancers. Assay: immunoSEQ multiplex PCR; the TCRdb copy retains only in-frame clones and omits some. The sample has about 51,000 clones, roughly four fifths seen once. The source was CD4+ or CD8+ T cells sorted from blood, collected in a trial of the OX40 agonist ivuxolimab. These receptors all come from an adult with an advanced solid tumor such as melanoma, head and neck, liver or kidney cancer.

The gene calls are TRBV15 and TRBJ1-2, with D possibly being TRBD1 (6 bases). The CDR3 is made up of 14 amino acids. The V end was cut by 3 bases, the J end by 4 bases, with 12 bases between. CDR1 LNHNV and CDR2 YYDKDF come from the germline V gene (reference sequence). The CDR3 protein is CATSRPQGSYGYTF. CDR3 coding DNA: TGTGCCACCAGCAGGCCCCAGGGGAGCTATGGCTACACCTTC.

The chain joins TRBV2 to TRBJ2-7; D remains ambiguous. In germline, CDR1 is SNHLY, CDR2 FYNNEI. The CDR3 loop spans 11 amino acids. Trimming removed 4 bases at V and 5 bases at J, with 6 bases between. CDR3 sequence: CASSGVDEQYF. The CDR3 DNA sequence: TGTGCCAGCAGTGGTGTCGACGAGCAGTACTTC. Complete variable domain (other parts from reference TRBV2 and TRBJ2-7): EPEVTQTPSHQVTQMGQEVILRCVPISNHLYFYWYRQILGQKVEFLVSFYNNEISEKSEIFDDQFSVERPDGSNFTLKIRSTKLEDSAMYFCASSGVDEQYFGPGTRLTVT.

This chain joins TRBV7-6 and TRBJ1-5, with TRBD1 matching over 11 bases. V shed 3 bases, J shed 6 bases, and the junction held 4 bases outside the gene matches. Germline V CDR1 and CDR2: SGHVS, FNYEAQ. The CDR3 runs to 15 residues. The CDR3 bases are TGTGCCAGCAGCTTGGGGGACAGGGGGACTCAGCCCCAGCATTTT. It specifies CASSLGDRGTQPQHF.

This clone was seen a handful of times. J is TRBJ2-7 and V is TRBV6-6; D uncertain. The V and J ends lost 6 bases and 7 bases respectively, with 13 bases between them. The CDR3 sequence is 12 residues long. CDR1 is MNHNY, CDR2 SVGAGI, per germline (reference sequence). Here the CDR3 reads CASSPGAWEQYF. In nucleotides, the CDR3 is TGTGCCAGCAGCCCCGGAGCATGGGAGCAGTACTTC.

This chain's CDR3 is CASSFNGQGPTEQYF. The CDR3 region has the DNA TGCGCCAGCAGCTTCAACGGACAGGGGCCTACGGAGCAGTACTTC. V usage is TRBV5-1 and J usage is TRBJ2-7; TRBD1 matches 9 bases. Germline V CDR1 and CDR2: SGHRS, YFSETQ. The CDR3 loop spans 15 amino acids. J lost 7 bases, V lost 2 bases, and 10 bases had no gene match.

CDR3: CASNPADRNSPLHF. In DNA form, the CDR3 reads TGTGCCAGCAACCCCGCCGACAGAAATTCACCCCTCCACTTT. The rearrangement uses TRBV28 and TRBJ1-6; possible D gene TRBD1, 5 bases. The CDR3 sequence is 14 residues long. Germline V gene lookup returns CDR1 MDHEN and CDR2 SYDVKM. V shed 7 bases and J shed 7 bases, with 14 bases lying between them.